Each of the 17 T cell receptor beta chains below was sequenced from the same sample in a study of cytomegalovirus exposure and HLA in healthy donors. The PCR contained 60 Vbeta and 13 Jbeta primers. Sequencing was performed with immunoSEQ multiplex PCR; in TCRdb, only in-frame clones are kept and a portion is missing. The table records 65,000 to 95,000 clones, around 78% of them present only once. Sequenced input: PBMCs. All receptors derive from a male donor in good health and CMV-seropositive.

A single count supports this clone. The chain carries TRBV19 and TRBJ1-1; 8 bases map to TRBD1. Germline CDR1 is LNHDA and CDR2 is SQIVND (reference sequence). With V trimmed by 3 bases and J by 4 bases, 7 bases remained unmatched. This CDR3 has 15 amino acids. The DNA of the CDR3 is TGTGCCAGTAGTATCGCAGGGGGCATCGGCACTGAAGCTTTCTTT. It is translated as CASSIAGGIGTEAFF.

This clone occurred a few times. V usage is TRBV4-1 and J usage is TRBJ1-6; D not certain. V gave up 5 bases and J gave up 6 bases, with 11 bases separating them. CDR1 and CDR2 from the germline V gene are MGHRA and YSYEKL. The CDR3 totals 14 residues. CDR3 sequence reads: CASSLEGGNSPLHF. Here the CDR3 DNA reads TGCGCCAGCAGCTTGGAGGGAGGTAATTCACCCCTCCACTTT.

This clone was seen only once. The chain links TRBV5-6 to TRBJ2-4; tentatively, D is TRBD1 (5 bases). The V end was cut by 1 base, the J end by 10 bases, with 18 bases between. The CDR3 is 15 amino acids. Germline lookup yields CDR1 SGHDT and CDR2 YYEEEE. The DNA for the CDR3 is TGTGCCAGCAGCTTGAACGTAGATTTTAAGGGGATTCAGTACTTC. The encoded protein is CASSLNVDFKGIQYF.

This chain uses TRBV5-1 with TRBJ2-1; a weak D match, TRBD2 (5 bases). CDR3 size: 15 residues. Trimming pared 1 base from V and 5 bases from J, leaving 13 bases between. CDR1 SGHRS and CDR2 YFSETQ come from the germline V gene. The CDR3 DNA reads TGCGCCAGCAGCTTGCATCTAGCACTGGACAATGAGCAGTTCTTC. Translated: CASSLHLALDNEQFF.

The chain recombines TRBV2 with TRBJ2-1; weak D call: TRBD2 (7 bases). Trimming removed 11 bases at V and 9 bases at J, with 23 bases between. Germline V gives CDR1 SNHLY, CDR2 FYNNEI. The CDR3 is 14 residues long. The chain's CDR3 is CAFPRERGGSEQFF. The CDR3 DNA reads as TGTGCCTTCCCCCGGGAAAGGGGGGGCTCTGAGCAGTTCTTC.

The CDR3 loop reads CASSIVGFAGGYTF. DNA for the CDR3: TGTGCCAGCAGCATCGTCGGGTTTGCGGGTGGCTACACCTTC. The gene calls are TRBV14 and TRBJ1-2; no clear D. Looked up from germline, CDR1 is SGHDN and CDR2 is FVKESK. V lost 5 bases to trimming and J lost 7 bases, with 17 bases between them. The CDR3 extends over 14 amino acids.

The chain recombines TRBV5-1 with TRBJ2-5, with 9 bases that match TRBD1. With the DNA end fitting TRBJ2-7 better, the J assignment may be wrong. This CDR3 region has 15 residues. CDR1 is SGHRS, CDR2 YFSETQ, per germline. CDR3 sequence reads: CASSSHPGQGLEQYF. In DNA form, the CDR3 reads TGCGCCAGCAGCTCACACCCGGGACAGGGCCTCGAGCAGTACTTC.

The CDR3 coding sequence is TGTGCCAGCAGTTACTCGAGATCTCGGGGGGGCGAGCAGTACTTC. Protein sequence: CASSYSRSRGGEQYF. V and J are TRBV6-5 and TRBJ2-7, with 8 bases aligning to TRBD2. V shed 0 bases, J shed 6 bases, and the junction held 7 bases outside the gene matches. The CDR3 is 15 amino acids. CDR1 and CDR2 from the germline V gene are MNHEY and SVGAGI.

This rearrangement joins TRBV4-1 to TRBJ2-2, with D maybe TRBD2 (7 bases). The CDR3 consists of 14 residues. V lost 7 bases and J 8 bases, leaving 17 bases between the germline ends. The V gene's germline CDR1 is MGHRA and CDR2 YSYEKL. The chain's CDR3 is CASKRARGGGELFF. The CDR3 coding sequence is TGCGCCAGCAAGAGAGCGAGGGGGGGTGGGGAGCTGTTTTTT.

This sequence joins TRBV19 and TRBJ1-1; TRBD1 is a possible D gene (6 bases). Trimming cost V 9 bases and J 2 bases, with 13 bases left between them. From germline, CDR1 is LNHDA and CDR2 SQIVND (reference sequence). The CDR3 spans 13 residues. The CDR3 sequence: CASRTESNTEAFF. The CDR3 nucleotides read TGTGCCAGCAGGACAGAATCAAACACTGAAGCTTTCTTT.

The CDR3 is CASDGAGGLDTQYF. As DNA, the CDR3 is TGTGCCAGCGACGGAGCGGGGGGGTTAGATACGCAGTATTTT. J is TRBJ2-3 and V is TRBV2, with 10 positions matching TRBD2. The V gene end was trimmed by 8 bases and the J gene end by 5 bases; junction bases not matched to a gene: 7. Looked up from germline, CDR1 is SNHLY and CDR2 is FYNNEI. The CDR3 runs 14 residues.

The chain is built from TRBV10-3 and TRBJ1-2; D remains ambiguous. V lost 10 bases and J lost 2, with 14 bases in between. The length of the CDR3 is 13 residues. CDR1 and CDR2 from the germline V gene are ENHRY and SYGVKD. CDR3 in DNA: TGTGCCAGCTATCCGGAGGGAAACTATGGCTACACCTTC. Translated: CASYPEGNYGYTF.

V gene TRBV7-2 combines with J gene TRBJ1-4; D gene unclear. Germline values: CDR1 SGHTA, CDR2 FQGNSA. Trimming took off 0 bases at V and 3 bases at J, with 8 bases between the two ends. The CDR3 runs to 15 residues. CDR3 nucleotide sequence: TGTGCCAGCAGCTTAGCGCTGGGCCCTAATGAAAAACTGTTTTTT. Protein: CASSLALGPNEKLFF.

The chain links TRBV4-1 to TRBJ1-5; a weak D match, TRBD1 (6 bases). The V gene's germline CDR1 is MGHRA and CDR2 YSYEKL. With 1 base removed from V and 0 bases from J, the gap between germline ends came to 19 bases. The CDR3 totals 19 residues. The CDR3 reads CASSQGPPQGMFSNQPQHF. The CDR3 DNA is TGCGCCAGCAGCCAAGGCCCCCCCCAGGGGATGTTTAGCAATCAGCCCCAGCATTTT.

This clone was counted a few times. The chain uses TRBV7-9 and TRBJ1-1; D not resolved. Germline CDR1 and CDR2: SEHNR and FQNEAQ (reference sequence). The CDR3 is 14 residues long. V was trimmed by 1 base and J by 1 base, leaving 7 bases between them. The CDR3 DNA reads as TGTGCCAGCAGCTTAGATAGGAGGAACACTGAAGCTTTCTTT. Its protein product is CASSLDRRNTEAFF.

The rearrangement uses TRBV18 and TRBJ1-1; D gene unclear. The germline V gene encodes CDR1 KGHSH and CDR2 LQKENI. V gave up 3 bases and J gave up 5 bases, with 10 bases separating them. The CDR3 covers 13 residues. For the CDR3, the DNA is TGTGCCAGCTCACCTAATCCGAGTACTGAAGCTTTCTTT. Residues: CASSPNPSTEAFF. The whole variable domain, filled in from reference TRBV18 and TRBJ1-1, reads NAGVMQNPRHLVRRRGQEARLRCSPMKGHSHVYWYRQLPEEGLKFMVYLQKENIIDESGMPKERFSAEFPKEGPSILRIQQVVRGDSAAYFCASSPNPSTEAFFGQGTRLTVV.

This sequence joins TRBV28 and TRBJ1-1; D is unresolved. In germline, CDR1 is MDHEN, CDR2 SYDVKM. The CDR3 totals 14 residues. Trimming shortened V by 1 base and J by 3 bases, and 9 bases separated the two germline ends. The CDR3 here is CASSLYAGYTEAFF. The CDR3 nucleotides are TGTGCCAGCAGTTTATATGCGGGGTACACTGAAGCTTTCTTT. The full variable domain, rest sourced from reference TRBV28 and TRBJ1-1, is DVKVTQSSRYLVKRTGEKVFLECVQDMDHENMFWYRQDPGLGLRLIYFSYDVKMKEKGDIPEGYSVSREKKERFSLILESASTNQTSMYLCASSLYAGYTEAFFGQGTRLTVV.